Described below is a single TCR beta chain sequence and its context. The data were taken from a study of shared clonotypes between healthy human individuals. Libraries were prepared by immunoSEQ multiplex PCR; TCRdb keeps only in-frame clonotypes and omits some of them. Among approximately 1.5 million clones listed, around 98% were seen once. CD4+ cell separation produced CD45RA+ naive and CD45RA-negative memory subsets. The TCR was taken from a man aged 30 to 39 in good health. Sequenced sample: naive CD4+ T cells sorted from blood. Subset noted: CD45RA+ positively selected.

In nucleotides, the CDR3 is TGCGCCAGCAGCCAACGTAGCACAGATACGCAGTATTTT. Residues: CASSQRSTDTQYF. The chain employs TRBV4-3 and TRBJ2-3; no clear D gene. This CDR3 spans 13 amino acids. CDR1 is LGHNA and CDR2 is YSLEER in the germline V gene. With 2 bases removed from V and 0 bases from J, the gap between germline ends came to 3 bases.